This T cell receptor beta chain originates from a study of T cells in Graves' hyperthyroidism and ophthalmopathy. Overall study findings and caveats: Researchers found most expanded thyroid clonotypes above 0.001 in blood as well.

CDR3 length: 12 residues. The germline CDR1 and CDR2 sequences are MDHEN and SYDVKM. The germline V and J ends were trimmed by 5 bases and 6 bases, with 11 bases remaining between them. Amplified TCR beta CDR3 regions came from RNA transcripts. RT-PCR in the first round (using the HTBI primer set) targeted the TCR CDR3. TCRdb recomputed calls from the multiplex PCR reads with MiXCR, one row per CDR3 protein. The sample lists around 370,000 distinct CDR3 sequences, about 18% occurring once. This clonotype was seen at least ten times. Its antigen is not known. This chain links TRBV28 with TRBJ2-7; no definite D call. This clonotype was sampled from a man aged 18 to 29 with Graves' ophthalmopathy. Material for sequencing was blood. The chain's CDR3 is CASSRLKGEQYF. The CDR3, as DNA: TGTGCCAGCAGTCGTTTGAAGGGCGAGCAGTACTTC.